This T cell receptor beta chain is from a study of post-analysis software for immune sequencing data. Findings and caveats of the study: For normalized Chao1 diversity, multiple sclerosis patients scored significantly lower than controls did.

This clonotype was detected a few times. Its antigen is currently unknown. TCR beta cDNA libraries had unique molecular identifiers. It was from roughly 1.1 to 9.2 million T cells that roughly 0.5 million cDNA molecules came. TCRdb passed the PCR reads through MiXCR, listing each CDR3 protein once. The sample gives 700,000 to 900,000 distinct CDR3 sequences, approximately 44% of which show up once; roughly 4.9% is in the top ten. The origin of this receptor is a girl between 10 and 17 years old with multiple sclerosis. The specimen was blood.

The CDR3 DNA is TGTGCCAGCAGCTTACCTACTAGCGCCAGCTCCTACAATGAGCAGTTCTTC. This encodes CASSLPTSASSYNEQFF. The V and J genes are TRBV7-8 and TRBJ2-1, with 7 nucleotides matching TRBD2. The germline V gene encodes CDR1 SGHVS and CDR2 FQNEAQ. The CDR3 has 17 amino acids. V shed 2 bases and J 0 bases; nucleotides not matched to a gene: 7. The whole variable domain, remainder taken from reference TRBV7-8 and TRBJ2-1, is GAGVSQSPRYKVAKRGQDVALRCDPISGHVSLFWYQQALGQGPEFLTYFQNEAQLDKSGLPSDRFFAERPEGSVSTLKIQRTQQEDSAVYLCASSLPTSASSYNEQFFGPGTRLTVL.